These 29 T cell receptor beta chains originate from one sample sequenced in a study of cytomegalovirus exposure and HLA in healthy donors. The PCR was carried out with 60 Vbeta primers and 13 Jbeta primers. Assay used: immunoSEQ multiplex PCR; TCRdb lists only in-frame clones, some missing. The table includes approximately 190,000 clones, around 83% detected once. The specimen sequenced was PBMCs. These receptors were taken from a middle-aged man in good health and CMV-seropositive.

The CDR3 bases are TGCGCCAGCAGCCAAGAGCCCCCGGGACAGGGGATCGTCGAGCAGTTCTTC. Its translation is CASSQEPPGQGIVEQFF. The V gene is TRBV4-1, the J gene TRBJ2-1, with 10 positions matching TRBD1. The CDR3 is 17 amino acids. Trimming at V came to 0 bases and at J to 10 bases, leaving 12 bases not matched to a gene. Germline assignment: CDR1 MGHRA and CDR2 YSYEKL.

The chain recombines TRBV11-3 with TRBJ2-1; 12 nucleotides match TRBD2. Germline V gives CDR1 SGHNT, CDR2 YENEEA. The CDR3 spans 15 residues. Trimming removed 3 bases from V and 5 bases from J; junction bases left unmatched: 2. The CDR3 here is CASSFGLAGNNEQFF. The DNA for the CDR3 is TGTGCCAGCAGCTTTGGACTAGCGGGGAACAATGAGCAGTTCTTC.

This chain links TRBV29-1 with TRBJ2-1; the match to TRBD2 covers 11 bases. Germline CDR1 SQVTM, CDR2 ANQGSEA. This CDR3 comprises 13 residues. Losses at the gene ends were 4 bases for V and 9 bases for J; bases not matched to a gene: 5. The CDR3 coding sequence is TGCAGCGTTGTACCCCTAGCGGGAGGTGAGCAGTTCTTC. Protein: CSVVPLAGGEQFF.

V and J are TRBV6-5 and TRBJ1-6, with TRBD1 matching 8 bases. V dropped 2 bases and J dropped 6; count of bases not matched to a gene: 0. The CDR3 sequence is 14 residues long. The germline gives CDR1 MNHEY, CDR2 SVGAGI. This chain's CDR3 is CASSYGQGNSPLHF. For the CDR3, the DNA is TGTGCCAGCAGTTACGGACAGGGTAATTCACCCCTCCACTTT.

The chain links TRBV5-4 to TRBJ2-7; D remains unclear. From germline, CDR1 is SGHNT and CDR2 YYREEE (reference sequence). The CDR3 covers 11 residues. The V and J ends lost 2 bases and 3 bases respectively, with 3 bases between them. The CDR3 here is CASSFLYEQYF. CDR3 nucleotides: TGTGCCAGCAGCTTTCTCTACGAGCAGTACTTC.

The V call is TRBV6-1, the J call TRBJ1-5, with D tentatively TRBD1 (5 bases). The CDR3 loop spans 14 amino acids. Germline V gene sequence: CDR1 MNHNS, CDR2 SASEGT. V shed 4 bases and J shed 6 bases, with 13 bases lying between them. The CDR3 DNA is TGTGCCAGCAGTGCCAGTGGGGGGAGTCAGCCCCAGCATTTT. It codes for CASSASGGSQPQHF.

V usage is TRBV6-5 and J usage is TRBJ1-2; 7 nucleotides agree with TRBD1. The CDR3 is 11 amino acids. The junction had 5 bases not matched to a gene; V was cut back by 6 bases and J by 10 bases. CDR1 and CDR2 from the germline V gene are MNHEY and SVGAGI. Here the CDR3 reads CASSGTDSYTF. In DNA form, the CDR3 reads TGTGCCAGCAGCGGGACAGACTCCTACACCTTC.

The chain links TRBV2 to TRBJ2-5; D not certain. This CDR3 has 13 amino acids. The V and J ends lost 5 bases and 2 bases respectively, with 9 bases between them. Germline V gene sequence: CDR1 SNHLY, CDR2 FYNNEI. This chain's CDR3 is CASSLNQQETQYF. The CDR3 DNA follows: TGTGCCAGCAGTCTCAACCAGCAAGAGACCCAGTACTTC.

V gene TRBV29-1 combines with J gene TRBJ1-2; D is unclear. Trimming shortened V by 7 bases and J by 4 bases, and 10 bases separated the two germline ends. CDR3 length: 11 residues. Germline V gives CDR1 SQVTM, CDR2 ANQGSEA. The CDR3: CSDGGSYGYTF. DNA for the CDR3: TGCAGCGACGGCGGATCCTATGGCTACACCTTC.

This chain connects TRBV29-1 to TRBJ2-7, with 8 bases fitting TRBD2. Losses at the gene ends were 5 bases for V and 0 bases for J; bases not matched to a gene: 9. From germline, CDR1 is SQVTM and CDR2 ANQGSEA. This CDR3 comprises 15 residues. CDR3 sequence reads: CSVHFPSGPSYEQYF. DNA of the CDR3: TGCAGCGTTCACTTCCCTAGCGGGCCCTCCTACGAGCAGTACTTC.

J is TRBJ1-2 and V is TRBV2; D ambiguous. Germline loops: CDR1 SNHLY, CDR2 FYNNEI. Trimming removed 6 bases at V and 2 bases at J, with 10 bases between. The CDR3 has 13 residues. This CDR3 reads CASSVQRNYGYTF. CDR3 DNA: TGTGCCAGCAGCGTACAGAGAAACTATGGCTACACCTTC. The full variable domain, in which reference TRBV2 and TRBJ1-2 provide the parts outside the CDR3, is EPEVTQTPSHQVTQMGQEVILRCVPISNHLYFYWYRQILGQKVEFLVSFYNNEISEKSEIFDDQFSVERPDGSNFTLKIRSTKLEDSAMYFCASSVQRNYGYTFGSGTRLTVV.

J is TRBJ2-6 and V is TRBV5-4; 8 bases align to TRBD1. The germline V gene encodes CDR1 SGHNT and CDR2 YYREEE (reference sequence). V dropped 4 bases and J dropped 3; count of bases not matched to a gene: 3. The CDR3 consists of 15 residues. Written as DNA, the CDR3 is TGTGCCAGCAGCCAAGGGACAGGTGGGGCCAACGTCCTGACTTTC. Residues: CASSQGTGGANVLTF. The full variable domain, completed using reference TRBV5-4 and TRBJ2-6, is ETGVTQSPTHLIKTRGQQVTLRCSSQSGHNTVSWYQQALGQGPQFIFQYYREEENGRGNFPPRFSGLQFPNYSSELNVNALELDDSALYLCASSQGTGGANVLTFGAGSRLTVL.

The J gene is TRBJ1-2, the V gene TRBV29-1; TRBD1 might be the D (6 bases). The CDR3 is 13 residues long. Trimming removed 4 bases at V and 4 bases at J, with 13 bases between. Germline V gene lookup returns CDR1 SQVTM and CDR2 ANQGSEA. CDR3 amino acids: CSVGGGASYGYTF. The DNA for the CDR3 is TGCAGCGTTGGTGGGGGCGCGAGCTATGGCTACACCTTC.

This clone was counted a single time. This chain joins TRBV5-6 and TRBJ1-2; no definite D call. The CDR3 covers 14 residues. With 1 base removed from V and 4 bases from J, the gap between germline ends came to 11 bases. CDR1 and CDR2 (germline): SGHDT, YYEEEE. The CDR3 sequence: CASSLPGLSYGYTF. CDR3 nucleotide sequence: TGTGCCAGCAGCTTGCCAGGACTTTCCTATGGCTACACCTTC.

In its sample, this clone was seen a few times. The CDR3: CASKGGGRLETQYF. The DNA of the CDR3 is TGTGCCAGCAAAGGCGGGGGGAGGTTGGAGACCCAGTACTTC. The chain is built from TRBV6-6 and TRBJ2-5; 8 nucleotides agree with TRBD2. J was trimmed by 5 bases and V by 7 bases; bases with no gene match: 9. This CDR3 comprises 14 residues. Germline V gene sequence: CDR1 MNHNY, CDR2 SVGAGI (reference sequence).

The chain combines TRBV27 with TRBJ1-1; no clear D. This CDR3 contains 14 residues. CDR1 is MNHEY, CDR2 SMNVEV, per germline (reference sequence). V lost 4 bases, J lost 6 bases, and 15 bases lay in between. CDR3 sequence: CASSSGVGIAEAFF. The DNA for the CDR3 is TGTGCCAGCAGTTCCGGGGTCGGTATTGCTGAAGCTTTCTTT.

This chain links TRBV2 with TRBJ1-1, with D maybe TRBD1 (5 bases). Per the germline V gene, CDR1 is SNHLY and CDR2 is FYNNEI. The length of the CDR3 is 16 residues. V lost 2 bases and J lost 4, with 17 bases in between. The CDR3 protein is CASSEYIGRAPTEAFF. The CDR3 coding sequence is TGTGCCAGCAGTGAATATATCGGCAGGGCTCCCACTGAAGCTTTCTTT.

In DNA, the CDR3 is TGTGCCACCACGGACAGGGACAACACTGAAGCTTTCTTT. This gives the protein CATTDRDNTEAFF. This chain connects TRBV5-4 to TRBJ1-1; 8 positions agree with TRBD1. The CDR3 length is 13 residues. The J segment lost 2 bases and the V segment lost 9 bases, leaving 6 bases of the junction unmatched. Germline CDR1 reads SGHNT; CDR2 reads YYREEE (reference sequence).

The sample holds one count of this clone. CDR3 DNA: TGTGCCTGGGACCGGACAGGGGGCACCGGGGAGCTGTTTTTT. Protein product: CAWDRTGGTGELFF. The chain links TRBV30 to TRBJ2-2; 10 nucleotides align to TRBD1. Germline V gene data show CDR1 as GTSNPN and CDR2 as SVGIG (reference sequence). With 5 bases clipped from V and 4 bases from J, the junction kept 4 bases outside the gene matches. This CDR3 region has 14 residues.

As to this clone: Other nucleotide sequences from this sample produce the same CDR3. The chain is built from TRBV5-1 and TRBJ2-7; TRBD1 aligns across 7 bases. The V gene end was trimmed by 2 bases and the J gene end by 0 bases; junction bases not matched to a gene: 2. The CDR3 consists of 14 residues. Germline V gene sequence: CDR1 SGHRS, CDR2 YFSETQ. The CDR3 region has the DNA TGCGCCAGCAGCTTTACAGGGGACTCCTACGAGCAGTACTTC. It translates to CASSFTGDSYEQYF.

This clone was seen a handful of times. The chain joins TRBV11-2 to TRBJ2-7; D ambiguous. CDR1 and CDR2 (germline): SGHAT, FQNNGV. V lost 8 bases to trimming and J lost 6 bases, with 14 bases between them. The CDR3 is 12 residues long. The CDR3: CASGGTPSEQYF. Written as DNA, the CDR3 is TGTGCCAGCGGCGGCACCCCCTCCGAGCAGTACTTC.

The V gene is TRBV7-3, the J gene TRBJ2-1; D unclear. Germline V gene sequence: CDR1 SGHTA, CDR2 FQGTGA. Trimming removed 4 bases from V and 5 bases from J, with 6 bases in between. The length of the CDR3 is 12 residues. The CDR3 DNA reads TGTGCCAGCAGCTCCATAGACAATGAGCAGTTCTTC. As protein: CASSSIDNEQFF.

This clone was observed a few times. CDR3: CASTRGGSNQPQHF. The CDR3 coding sequence is TGTGCCAGTACCCGCGGGGGAAGCAATCAGCCCCAGCATTTT. The rearrangement links TRBV19 to TRBJ1-5, with D possibly being TRBD1 (5 bases). Germline V gene data show CDR1 as LNHDA and CDR2 as SQIVND (reference sequence). The V end lost 7 bases, the J end lost 1 base, and 11 bases lay between the germline ends. CDR3 size: 14 residues.

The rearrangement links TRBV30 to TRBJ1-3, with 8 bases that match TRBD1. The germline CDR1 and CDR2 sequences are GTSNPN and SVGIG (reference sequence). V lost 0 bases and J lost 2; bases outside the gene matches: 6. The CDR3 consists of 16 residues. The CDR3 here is CAWSVRTGIAGNTIYF. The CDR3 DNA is TGTGCCTGGAGTGTAAGGACAGGGATCGCTGGAAACACCATATATTTT.

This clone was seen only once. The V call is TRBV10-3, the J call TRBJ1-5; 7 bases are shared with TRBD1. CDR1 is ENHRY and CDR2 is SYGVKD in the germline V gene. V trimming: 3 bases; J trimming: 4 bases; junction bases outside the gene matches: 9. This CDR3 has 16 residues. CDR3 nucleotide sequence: TGTGCCATCAGTGACCCACCGGGACAGAGAAATCAGCCCCAGCATTTT. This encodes CAISDPPGQRNQPQHF.

The CDR3 loop reads CASSLRQGAVEQFF. For the CDR3, the DNA is TGCGCCAGCAGCTTGCGACAGGGGGCGGTTGAGCAGTTCTTC. V is TRBV5-1 and J is TRBJ2-1; 10 bases match TRBD1. CDR1 and CDR2 from the germline V gene are SGHRS and YFSETQ. Losses at the gene ends were 1 base for V and 9 bases for J; bases not matched to a gene: 4. The CDR3 extends over 14 amino acids.

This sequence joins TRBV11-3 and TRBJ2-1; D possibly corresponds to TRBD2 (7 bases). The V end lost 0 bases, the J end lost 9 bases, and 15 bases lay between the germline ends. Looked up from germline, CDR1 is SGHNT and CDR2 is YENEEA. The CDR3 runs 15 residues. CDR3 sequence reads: CASSLDPRGGGEQFF. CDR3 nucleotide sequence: TGTGCCAGCAGCTTAGATCCGCGGGGAGGGGGTGAGCAGTTCTTC.

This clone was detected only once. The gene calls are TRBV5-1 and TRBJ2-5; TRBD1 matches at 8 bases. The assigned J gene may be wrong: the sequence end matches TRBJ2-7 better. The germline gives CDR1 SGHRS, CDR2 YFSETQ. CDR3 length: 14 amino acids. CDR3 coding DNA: TGCGCCAGCAGCAACGGACAGGGAGGCGACGAGCAGTACTTC. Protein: CASSNGQGGDEQYF.

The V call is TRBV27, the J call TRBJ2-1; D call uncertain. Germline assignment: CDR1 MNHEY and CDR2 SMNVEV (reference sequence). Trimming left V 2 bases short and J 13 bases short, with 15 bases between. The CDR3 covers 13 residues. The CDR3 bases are TGTGCCAGCAGTTTAAAGCCGCCCCGAGAACAGTTCTTC. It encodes CASSLKPPREQFF.